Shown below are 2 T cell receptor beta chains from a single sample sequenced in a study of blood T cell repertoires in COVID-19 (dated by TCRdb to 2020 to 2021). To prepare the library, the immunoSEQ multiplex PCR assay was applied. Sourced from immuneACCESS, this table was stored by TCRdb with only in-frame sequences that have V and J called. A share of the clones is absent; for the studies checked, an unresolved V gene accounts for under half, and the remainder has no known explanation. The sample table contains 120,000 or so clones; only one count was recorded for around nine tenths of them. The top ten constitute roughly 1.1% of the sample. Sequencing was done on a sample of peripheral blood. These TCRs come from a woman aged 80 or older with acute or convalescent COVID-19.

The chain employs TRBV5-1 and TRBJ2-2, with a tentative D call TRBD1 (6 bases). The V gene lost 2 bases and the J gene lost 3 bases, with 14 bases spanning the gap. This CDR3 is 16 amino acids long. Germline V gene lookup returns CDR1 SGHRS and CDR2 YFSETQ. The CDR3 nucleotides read TGCGCCAGCAGCTTTTTTTCCAGGGGAGACACCGGGGAGCTGTTTTTT. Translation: CASSFFSRGDTGELFF.

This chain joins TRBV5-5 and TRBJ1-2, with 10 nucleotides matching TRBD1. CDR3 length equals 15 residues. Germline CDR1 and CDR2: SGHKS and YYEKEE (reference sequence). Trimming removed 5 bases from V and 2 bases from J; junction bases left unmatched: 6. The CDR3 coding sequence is TGTGCCAGCAGGGATGACAGGGGGCGCAACTATGGCTACACCTTC. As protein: CASRDDRGRNYGYTF.